The T cell receptor (beta chain) described here comes from a study of cytomegalovirus exposure and HLA in healthy donors. Study-wide results and caveats: In vitro experiments confirmed that three CMV-associated chains were specific for CMV antigens. The listing of 160 or so TCR beta chains classed them as cytomegalovirus-associated. Most TCR sequences were rare, but some public TCRs occurred in many donors.

The V and J ends lost 0 bases and 8 bases, in that order; junction bases with no gene match: 8. This CDR3 is built from 15 residues. CDR1 and CDR2 (germline): SGDLS, YYNGEE. Note on this clone: What it recognizes is unknown.

The assay was immunoSEQ multiplex PCR, and TCRdb's table has in-frame clones only and misses some. This sample has 250,000 to 400,000 clones, with approximately 91% found just once. This TCR came from a man aged 30-40 years in good health and CMV-seronegative. The sequenced material came from PBMCs. The rearrangement links TRBV9 to TRBJ2-1; 7 bases are shared with TRBD1. The CDR3 here is CASSVVEQGFDEQFF. DNA of the CDR3: TGTGCCAGCAGCGTAGTGGAACAGGGGTTCGATGAGCAGTTCTTC.